The clone carrying this TCR beta chain was recorded many times. No antigen is known for it. This sample is drawn from a study of T cells in Graves' hyperthyroidism and ophthalmopathy. Turning to the study itself: Peripheral blood sampling occurred at initial diagnosis, before any treatment.

V was clipped by 4 bases and J by 3 bases; unmatched bases: 8. CDR3 length equals 15 residues. Germline CDR1 reads SGHRS; CDR2 reads YFSETQ. TCR beta CDR3 regions were amplified from RNA. Initially, a first-round RT-PCR of the TCR CDR3 employed the HTBI primer set. TCRdb re-called the multiplex PCR reads through MiXCR, storing one row per CDR3 protein. The data hold fewer than 450,000 distinct CDR3 sequences, with roughly 13% observed a single time. Findings and limits, study-wide: Clonotypes that were expanded in thyroid above 0.001 mostly appeared in blood too. A model of 13 V-J pairs discriminated ophthalmopathy from stable hyperthyroidism.

This chain joins TRBV5-1 and TRBJ2-3, with 7 bases fitting TRBD2. Source material: blood. The sequence came from a man aged 50 or older with Graves' ophthalmopathy. The CDR3 loop reads CASSITGTTTDTQYF. CDR3 in DNA: TGCGCCAGCAGCATAACCGGGACTACGACAGATACGCAGTATTTT. The whole variable domain, remainder taken from reference TRBV5-1 and TRBJ2-3, is KAGVTQTPRYLIKTRGQQVTLSCSPISGHRSVSWYQQTPGQGLQFLFEYFSETQRNKGNFPGRFSGRQFSNSRSEMNVSTLELGDSALYLCASSITGTTTDTQYFGPGTRLTVL.